These T cell receptor beta chains were read from a single sample in a study of cytomegalovirus exposure and HLA in healthy donors. Measured with immunoSEQ multiplex PCR; TCRdb has only the in-frame clones, and not every one. The repertoire has approximately 140,000 clones, about 66% of them found once; the top ten carry roughly 1.9%. Sequencing was done on a sample of PBMCs. The receptors were gathered from a male donor in good health and CMV-seronegative. CDR3s include the opening cysteine and the closing phenylalanine or tryptophan.

v_gene,j_gene,CDR3aa
TRBV21-1,TRBJ1-5,CASTLGGPAHSNQPQHF
TRBV19,TRBJ2-2,CASSILYRRQRDTGELFF
TRBV7-8,TRBJ2-7,CASSSEWVQARQYF
TRBV29-1,TRBJ1-5,CSTGDRLLSNQPQHF
TRBV7-9,TRBJ2-3,CASSLVSSGGDTQYF
TRBV9,TRBJ2-3,CASSVHLDTQYF
TRBV30,TRBJ2-2,CAWSVPGNTGELFF
TRBV6-5,TRBJ1-6,CASSYVQAFGSPLHF
TRBV7-9,TRBJ2-5,CASSLGGVQETQYF
TRBV7-9,TRBJ2-7,CASSLATGWEQYF
TRBV5-1,TRBJ2-5,CASANHGTGKLPWGETQYF
TRBV29-1,TRBJ1-5,CSVVVRTGLNQPQHF
TRBV15,TRBJ1-5,CATSRAGTDFNQPQHF
TRBV15,TRBJ2-7,CATSRDRDSPYEQYF
TRBV7-3,TRBJ2-1,CASSLRDRNRYNEQFF
TRBV10-1,TRBJ2-7,CASSEFTGTLYEQYF
TRBV4-2,TRBJ2-7,CASSEFGLAGSYEQYF
TRBV27,TRBJ1-1,CASSSTDIVFTEAFF
TRBV29-1,TRBJ1-2,CSGMEEDDSVF
TRBV12-5,TRBJ1-5,CASGLAPNQPQHF
TRBV7-9,TRBJ1-1,CASSIQGGMTEAFF
TRBV13,TRBJ1-2,CASSLAGRGYGYTF
TRBV7-2,TRBJ1-5,CASSLDVQTGGNQPQHF
TRBV6-6,TRBJ2-5,CASRQGLAGPQYF
TRBV7-9,TRBJ1-2,CASSFEAGASGPGYTF
TRBV19,TRBJ2-1,CASSWGQGKDNEQFF
TRBV5-8,TRBJ1-5,CASSPIRGLRQPQHF
TRBV5-1,TRBJ2-3,CASSFSGPTDTQYF
TRBV6-5,TRBJ2-3,CASRGTGTDTQYF
TRBV5-1,TRBJ1-3,CASSREGFTPGNTIYF
TRBV29-1,TRBJ1-2,CSAHTGGHGYTF
TRBV9,TRBJ2-7,CASSVGGLGYEQYF
TRBV15,TRBJ2-1,CATSRVGRQETLSYRFYNEQFF
TRBV10-1,TRBJ2-7,CASRQGEYEQYF
TRBV6-5,TRBJ2-1,CASSRQGAYNEQFF
TRBV9,TRBJ1-2,CASSVEAVPTNYGYTF
TRBV9,TRBJ1-1,CASSVLRTGVQNTEAFF
TRBV6-1,TRBJ1-2,CASSVQGQGVYGYTF
TRBV7-9,TRBJ2-7,CASSSRSRNEQYF
TRBV6-7,TRBJ1-2,CASSYSRSGRANYGYTF
TRBV28,TRBJ1-5,CASSENRAYNQPQHF
TRBV9,TRBJ1-2,CASSDWGVNYGYTF
TRBV19,TRBJ2-7,CASSIDSSYEQYF
TRBV7-6,TRBJ1-5,CASSLGTDYQPQHF
TRBV29-1,TRBJ1-2,CSVVRQGGYTF
TRBV4-3,TRBJ1-2,CASSQDYGDRSNYGYTF
TRBV5-1,TRBJ1-5,CASSLAQGGPQHF
TRBV5-5,TRBJ1-1,CASSSQPGLMNTEAFF
TRBV7-8,TRBJ2-2,CASSLGLNTGELFF
TRBV14,TRBJ1-6,CASSQALISPLHF
TRBV4-3,TRBJ2-2,CASSQLGGGRYTGELFF
TRBV5-1,TRBJ2-1,CASSFRTGGGNEQFF
TRBV29-1,TRBJ2-5,CSARQGAGTQYF